These 16 T cell receptor beta chains came from one sample sequenced in a study of radiation and T cells in renal cell carcinoma. Libraries were prepared by immunoSEQ multiplex PCR; TCRdb keeps only in-frame clonotypes and omits some of them. The sample holds about 150,000 clones; about nine tenths are singletons and the top ten take around 13%. Time point given: blood 2 weeks post-SBRT. As for treatment: 15 Gy SBRT to primary tumor, nephrectomy 4 weeks later. The sequencing here drew on blood, taken from a patient whose treatment included radiotherapy and nephrectomy. These receptors all stem from a woman in her fifties or sixties with renal cell carcinoma.

The chain recombines TRBV19 with TRBJ1-1; TRBD1 matches 9 bases. Unmatched junction bases numbered 9, after V lost 3 bases and J lost 1 base. The CDR3 contains 17 residues. Germline loops: CDR1 LNHDA, CDR2 SQIVND (reference sequence). CDR3 sequence reads: CASSIRTGDPTNTEAFF. The CDR3 bases are TGTGCCAGTAGTATCCGGACAGGGGACCCAACGAACACTGAAGCTTTCTTT.

The chain links TRBV7-8 to TRBJ2-7, with TRBD1 matching over 8 bases. Germline V gene lookup returns CDR1 SGHVS and CDR2 FQNEAQ. The CDR3 loop spans 16 amino acids. Trimming removed 0 bases from V and 2 bases from J; junction bases left unmatched: 6. CDR3 sequence reads: CASSLASRQGPYEQYF. The CDR3 DNA follows: TGTGCCAGCAGCTTAGCGTCGAGACAGGGGCCCTACGAGCAGTACTTC.

The chain recombines TRBV10-3 with TRBJ2-2; 12 bases match TRBD2. Per the germline V gene, CDR1 is ENHRY and CDR2 is SYGVKD. This CDR3 has 15 amino acids. Germline trimming cut 7 bases from V and 8 bases from J; bases unmatched to any gene: 8. DNA of the CDR3: TGTGCCATCACGGGGGCTAGCGGGGGGGCGGGGGAGCTGTTTTTT. Translation gives CAITGASGGAGELFF.

The V call is TRBV6-1, the J call TRBJ2-1; D is perhaps TRBD1 (6 bases). Trimming removed 6 bases from V and 8 bases from J, with 20 bases in between. The germline gives CDR1 MNHNS, CDR2 SASEGT. The CDR3 extends over 15 amino acids. The CDR3 reads CASSQGQIRIDEQFF. Here the CDR3 DNA reads TGTGCCAGCAGCCAGGGACAAATCAGGATAGATGAGCAGTTCTTC.

This chain links TRBV11-2 with TRBJ2-1; TRBD1 matches at 11 bases. CDR1 and CDR2 (germline): SGHAT, FQNNGV. There are 15 residues in the CDR3. The V segment lost 5 bases and the J segment 7 bases; nucleotides outside the gene matches: 7. The CDR3 sequence is CASSPDRGRNNEQFF. The CDR3 region has the DNA TGTGCCAGCAGCCCGGACAGGGGGCGTAATAATGAGCAGTTCTTC.

The chain uses TRBV19 and TRBJ2-1, with 12 bases matching TRBD2. Germline V gene lookup returns CDR1 LNHDA and CDR2 SQIVND (reference sequence). Germline trimming cut 5 bases from V and 11 bases from J; bases unmatched to any gene: 7. The CDR3 extends over 14 amino acids. The CDR3 spells CASSLRLAGAQQFF. The CDR3 DNA sequence: TGTGCCAGTAGTCTGCGACTAGCGGGGGCCCAGCAGTTCTTC. Filled out from reference TRBV19 and TRBJ2-1, the complete variable domain reads DGGITQSPKYLFRKEGQNVTLSCEQNLNHDAMYWYRQDPGQGLRLIYYSQIVNDFQKGDIAEGYSVSREKKESFPLTVTSAQKNPTAFYLCASSLRLAGAQQFFGPGTRLTVL.

The rearrangement uses TRBV6-5 and TRBJ1-6, with D unresolved. The CDR3 is 14 residues long. Trimming removed 0 bases from V and 10 bases from J, with 10 bases in between. CDR1 and CDR2 from the germline V gene are MNHEY and SVGAGI. The CDR3 region is CASSYSGRRSPLHF. In DNA form, the CDR3 reads TGTGCCAGCAGTTACTCGGGAAGGAGGTCACCCCTCCACTTT.

The gene calls are TRBV5-4 and TRBJ2-7; D remains unclear. The CDR3 extends over 13 amino acids. Trimming left V 4 bases short and J 3 bases short, with 11 bases between. The germline gives CDR1 SGHNT, CDR2 YYREEE (reference sequence). CDR3 bases: TGTGCCAGCAGCCAGACGGTGGACTACGAGCAGTACTTC. It translates to CASSQTVDYEQYF.

This clone has only one observation. The V gene is TRBV10-3, the J gene TRBJ1-1, with D possibly matching TRBD1 (5 bases). Germline loops: CDR1 ENHRY, CDR2 SYGVKD. Trimming removed 2 bases from V and 0 bases from J, with 7 bases in between. This CDR3 comprises 14 residues. CDR3 in amino acids: CAISETGMNTEAFF. The CDR3 DNA reads TGTGCCATCAGTGAGACAGGCATGAACACTGAAGCTTTCTTT.

The chain joins TRBV29-1 to TRBJ2-2, with D perhaps being TRBD1 or TRBD2 (5 bases each). The CDR3 has 13 residues. Germline loops: CDR1 SQVTM, CDR2 ANQGSEA. The ends were cut back, 8 bases at V and 6 bases at J, with 16 bases in the middle. The CDR3 nucleotides read TGCAGCTTCTCGGGGCTGGGGGCCGGGGAGCTGTTTTTT. This gives the protein CSFSGLGAGELFF.

This clone has only one observation. The chain couples TRBV7-9 to TRBJ2-5, with TRBD2 matching over 10 bases. After removal of 4 bases from V and 4 bases from J, the junction contained 9 bases not matched to a gene. The germline CDR1 and CDR2 sequences are SEHNR and FQNEAQ (reference sequence). CDR3 length: 16 amino acids. The CDR3 DNA sequence: TGTGCCAGCAGCTCCCCGAATAGCGGGGGGTCAGAGACCCAGTACTTC. Encoded protein: CASSSPNSGGSETQYF. Together with reference TRBV7-9 and TRBJ2-5, the CDR3 gives the full variable domain: DTGVSQNPRHKITKRGQNVTFRCDPISEHNRLYWYRQTLGQGPEFLTYFQNEAQLEKSRLLSDRFSAERPKGSFSTLEIQRTEQGDSAMYLCASSSPNSGGSETQYFGPGTRLLVL.

The chain combines TRBV25-1 with TRBJ1-2; D might be TRBD1 (6 bases). V lost 6 bases and J 3 bases, leaving 14 bases between the germline ends. The CDR3 totals 14 residues. CDR1 and CDR2 (germline): MGHDK, SYGVNS. The CDR3 sequence: CASRGPGGYYGYTF. CDR3 DNA sequence: TGTGCCAGCAGGGGACCTGGGGGCTACTATGGCTACACCTTC.

V and J are TRBV7-8 and TRBJ2-5; TRBD1 agrees at 7 bases. The CDR3 covers 15 residues. Germline assignment: CDR1 SGHVS and CDR2 FQNEAQ. V lost 2 bases and J lost 6; bases outside the gene matches: 9. CDR3 sequence reads: CASSLQGVRGKTQYF. As DNA, the CDR3 is TGTGCCAGCAGCTTACAGGGGGTCCGCGGAAAGACCCAGTACTTC.

This clone was counted a single time. The genes are TRBV18 and TRBJ2-3, with 7 bases aligning to TRBD2. The CDR3 has 16 amino acids. Germline V gives CDR1 KGHSH, CDR2 LQKENI. J was trimmed by 0 bases and V by 2 bases; bases with no gene match: 5. CDR3 amino acids: CASSPWVSGSTDTQYF. In nucleotides, the CDR3 is TGTGCCAGCTCACCATGGGTTAGCGGGAGCACAGATACGCAGTATTTT.

The chain employs TRBV5-1 and TRBJ1-1; maybe TRBD1 (5 bases). The germline V gene has CDR1 SGHRS and CDR2 YFSETQ. V shed 1 base and J shed 7 bases, with 14 bases lying between them. The CDR3 contains 14 residues. The CDR3 DNA is TGCGCCAGCAGCTTGTGGGGGTATCCCATTGAAGCTTTCTTT. It translates to CASSLWGYPIEAFF.

The chain combines TRBV6-1 with TRBJ1-2; TRBD1 agrees at 7 bases. The CDR3 sequence is 13 residues long. The germline gives CDR1 MNHNS, CDR2 SASEGT. Trimming took 7 bases from V and 4 from J; bases not matched to a gene: 6. In nucleotides, the CDR3 is TGTGCCAGCACAGGGGGGTTTAGCTATGGCTACACCTTC. The encoded protein is CASTGGFSYGYTF.